The 32 T cell receptor beta chains listed next were all sequenced from one sample in a study of cytomegalovirus exposure and HLA in healthy donors. The protocol was immunoSEQ multiplex PCR, while the TCRdb copy is restricted to in-frame clones and leaves out a portion. The table includes over 200,000 clones, just over 85% detected once. The material sequenced was PBMCs. The receptors stem from a young woman in good health and CMV-seronegative.

This chain connects TRBV14 to TRBJ2-7; D is unclear. Germline V gene sequence: CDR1 SGHDN, CDR2 FVKESK. The V and J ends lost 0 bases and 3 bases respectively, with 6 bases between them. The CDR3 runs to 13 residues. DNA for the CDR3: TGTGCCAGCAGCCAAGACCACATCTACGAGCAGTACTTC. This codes for CASSQDHIYEQYF. The full variable domain, completed using reference TRBV14 and TRBJ2-7, is EAGVTQFPSHSVIEKGQTVTLRCDPISGHDNLYWYRRVMGKEIKFLLHFVKESKQDESGMPNNRFLAERTGGTYSTLKVQPAELEDSGVYFCASSQDHIYEQYFGPGTRLTVT.

This clone was counted at least ten times. The V gene is TRBV2, the J gene TRBJ2-7, with 7 bases aligning to TRBD1. Germline V CDR1 and CDR2: SNHLY, FYNNEI. Germline trimming cut 6 bases from V and 3 bases from J; bases unmatched to any gene: 8. The CDR3 extends over 14 amino acids. The CDR3 DNA follows: TGTGCCAGCAGCCCTCCGGGACAGAGCTACGAGCAGTACTTC. This translates into CASSPPGQSYEQYF.

This chain links TRBV28 with TRBJ2-7; 8 bases fit TRBD2. Germline V gives CDR1 MDHEN, CDR2 SYDVKM. The CDR3 sequence is 16 residues long. Unmatched junction bases numbered 11, after V lost 7 bases and J lost 0 bases. In DNA form, the CDR3 reads TGTGCCAGCATCGCTTCTAGCGGGCGTAGCTCCTACGAGCAGTACTTC. Its translation: CASIASSGRSSYEQYF.

The chain uses TRBV5-1 and TRBJ2-1, with TRBD2 matching over 7 bases. The CDR3 is 14 amino acids. Germline CDR1 reads SGHRS; CDR2 reads YFSETQ. V trimming: 0 bases; J trimming: 5 bases; junction bases outside the gene matches: 2. The CDR3 DNA sequence: TGCGCCAGCAGCTTGGGGGGAGGGCACAATGAGCAGTTCTTC. Amino acids: CASSLGGGHNEQFF.

The V call is TRBV15, the J call TRBJ1-2, with 8 bases lining up with TRBD1. This CDR3 has 18 residues. The germline V gene has CDR1 LNHNV and CDR2 YYDKDF (reference sequence). After removal of 4 bases from V and 0 bases from J, the junction contained 13 bases not matched to a gene. The CDR3 loop reads CATSKTFTGTGPNYGYTF. As DNA, the CDR3 is TGTGCCACCAGCAAAACGTTTACCGGGACAGGACCTAACTATGGCTACACCTTC.

This chain uses TRBV28 with TRBJ1-3; perhaps TRBD1 as D (5 bases). The ends were cut back, 3 bases at V and 2 bases at J, with 8 bases in the middle. The CDR3 covers 14 residues. The V gene's germline CDR1 is MDHEN and CDR2 SYDVKM. CDR3 sequence: CASSFWGAGNTIYF. In nucleotides, the CDR3 is TGTGCCAGCAGTTTTTGGGGCGCTGGAAACACCATATATTTT.

The chain employs TRBV5-6 and TRBJ2-2; D possibly corresponds to TRBD1 (5 bases). CDR1 and CDR2 from the germline V gene are SGHDT and YYEEEE. The V end lost 2 bases, the J end lost 1 base, and 12 bases lay between the germline ends. The length of the CDR3 is 16 residues. This CDR3 reads CASSFKGAWNTGELFF. The DNA for the CDR3 is TGTGCCAGCAGCTTTAAAGGGGCGTGGAACACCGGGGAGCTGTTTTTT.

The chain couples TRBV2 to TRBJ1-3; D not resolved. This CDR3 has 16 amino acids. From germline, CDR1 is SNHLY and CDR2 FYNNEI. The V gene lost 2 bases and the J gene lost 0 bases, with 11 bases spanning the gap. CDR3 loop: CASSEMGRNSGNTIYF. In nucleotides, the CDR3 is TGTGCCAGCAGTGAAATGGGCCGAAACTCTGGAAACACCATATATTTT. Using reference TRBV2 and TRBJ1-3 for the parts outside the CDR3, the full variable domain is EPEVTQTPSHQVTQMGQEVILRCVPISNHLYFYWYRQILGQKVEFLVSFYNNEISEKSEIFDDQFSVERPDGSNFTLKIRSTKLEDSAMYFCASSEMGRNSGNTIYFGEGSWLTVV.

This clone has only one observation. This chain links TRBV28 with TRBJ2-2; 12 bases fit TRBD2. Per germline, CDR1 MDHEN and CDR2 SYDVKM. The CDR3 covers 16 residues. V trimming: 7 bases; J trimming: 0 bases; junction bases outside the gene matches: 3. CDR3 region: CASTGLAGTNTGELFF. CDR3 DNA sequence: TGTGCCAGCACCGGACTAGCGGGAACGAACACCGGGGAGCTGTTTTTT.

The rearrangement links TRBV5-8 to TRBJ2-6; 9 bases fit TRBD1. J gave up 2 bases and V 4 bases, and 7 bases lay outside the gene matches. CDR1 is SGHTS and CDR2 is YDEGEE in the germline V gene. The CDR3 length is 17 residues. The DNA of the CDR3 is TGTGCCAGCAGCCCGGACAGGGGCCATCCTGGGGCCAACGTCCTGACTTTC. This gives the protein CASSPDRGHPGANVLTF.

This clone was detected a few times. The chain uses TRBV28 and TRBJ2-2; 10 bases agree with TRBD1. Germline lookup yields CDR1 MDHEN and CDR2 SYDVKM. The CDR3 extends over 15 amino acids. V shed 3 bases and J 6 bases; nucleotides not matched to a gene: 4. CDR3 sequence (DNA): TGTGCCAGCAGTTTGGCGGGACAGGGGCCCGGGGAGCTGTTTTTT. It encodes CASSLAGQGPGELFF.

This clone was counted between two and nine times. Other nucleotide sequences from this sample produce the same CDR3. The DNA of the CDR3 is TGTGCCAGCAGCCTCCTCAATCAGCCCCAGCATTTT. It encodes CASSLLNQPQHF. The chain has TRBV7-9 and TRBJ1-5; D not resolved. The CDR3 is 12 amino acids. Trimming took 5 bases from V and 3 from J, leaving 5 bases between them. In germline, CDR1 is SEHNR, CDR2 FQNEAQ (reference sequence).

The chain has TRBV5-4 and TRBJ2-3, with TRBD2 identical over 9 bases. Germline V CDR1 and CDR2: SGHNT, YYREEE (reference sequence). V lost 4 bases, J lost 5 bases, and 11 bases stayed unmatched. CDR3 size: 16 residues. The CDR3 is CASSRLSGSNGDTQYF. The CDR3 region has the DNA TGTGCCAGCAGCCGCCTTAGCGGGAGTAACGGAGATACGCAGTATTTT.

In DNA form, the CDR3 reads TGCGCCAGCAGCCCCAGGACTAGCATGGGCGCTAATGAGCAGTTCTTC. It encodes CASSPRTSMGANEQFF. V is TRBV4-1 and J is TRBJ2-1; 8 bases line up with TRBD2. The CDR3 length is 16 residues. The germline V gene encodes CDR1 MGHRA and CDR2 YSYEKL. The trim removed 4 bases at V and 7 bases at J, leaving 12 bases unmatched.

This chain uses TRBV13 with TRBJ2-1, with 12 bases identical to TRBD2. The germline V gene encodes CDR1 PRHDT and CDR2 FYEKMQ (reference sequence). The CDR3 consists of 16 residues. The J segment lost 4 bases and the V segment lost 7 bases, leaving 8 bases of the junction unmatched. CDR3 nucleotide sequence: TGTGCCAGCATAGAGAGGACTAGCGGGGCGTACAATGAGCAGTTCTTC. It is translated as CASIERTSGAYNEQFF.

This clone was counted a single time. The chain has TRBV6-1 and TRBJ1-1, with 7 bases matching TRBD1. Germline CDR1 MNHNS, CDR2 SASEGT. The CDR3 runs to 12 residues. V shed 6 bases and J 8 bases; nucleotides not matched to a gene: 6. In DNA, the CDR3 is TGTGCCAGCAGGGTACAGGGGACGGAAGCTTTCTTT. This gives the protein CASRVQGTEAFF.

V is TRBV4-1 and J is TRBJ2-1, with a possible D match to TRBD1 (6 bases). Trimming pared 3 bases from V and 8 bases from J, leaving 14 bases between. The CDR3 has 14 residues. Germline lookup yields CDR1 MGHRA and CDR2 YSYEKL. In DNA, the CDR3 is TGCGCCAGCAGCCAGCCCAACAGGGTTTATGAGCAGTTCTTC. It encodes CASSQPNRVYEQFF.

The genes are TRBV2 and TRBJ1-2; 7 bases line up with TRBD1. In germline, CDR1 is SNHLY, CDR2 FYNNEI. V was clipped by 7 bases and J by 4 bases; unmatched bases: 9. This CDR3 is 14 amino acids long. Here the CDR3 reads CASKTGSLGYGYTF. The CDR3, as DNA: TGTGCCAGCAAGACAGGGAGCTTAGGCTATGGCTACACCTTC.

The gene calls are TRBV5-1 and TRBJ2-1; 13 bases match TRBD2. The CDR3 is made up of 16 amino acids. The germline V gene has CDR1 SGHRS and CDR2 YFSETQ. V was clipped by 0 bases and J by 7 bases; unmatched bases: 4. The CDR3, as DNA: TGCGCCAGCAGCTTGGCCCCGGGACTAGCGGGGAATGAGCAGTTCTTC. Its protein is CASSLAPGLAGNEQFF.

This clone has only one observation. The rearrangement links TRBV4-2 to TRBJ2-5, with 9 bases identical to TRBD2. Losses at the gene ends were 4 bases for V and 4 bases for J; bases not matched to a gene: 7. CDR3 length: 15 residues. CDR1 and CDR2 (germline): LGHNA, YNFKEQ. The CDR3 protein is CASSPLAGRGETQYF. CDR3 bases: TGTGCCAGCAGCCCGCTAGCGGGAAGAGGAGAGACCCAGTACTTC.

The rearrangement uses TRBV5-6 and TRBJ1-1; tentative D call: TRBD1 (5 bases). The CDR3 extends over 13 amino acids. Germline-derived CDR1 and CDR2 are SGHDT and YYEEEE. V was shortened by 1 base and J by 4 bases, with 8 bases between the two germline ends. The CDR3 DNA follows: TGTGCCAGCAGCTTGCAGGGTGCCACTGAAGCTTTCTTT. This encodes CASSLQGATEAFF.

This chain connects TRBV18 to TRBJ2-7; D is unclear. CDR3 length equals 12 residues. Germline V gene lookup returns CDR1 KGHSH and CDR2 LQKENI. Trimming stripped 5 bases from V and 6 bases from J, with 11 bases between. This CDR3 reads CASSSGPLEQYF. The CDR3 nucleotides read TGTGCCAGCTCATCAGGCCCCCTCGAGCAGTACTTC.

V is TRBV5-6 and J is TRBJ2-2, with TRBD1 matching 8 bases. The CDR3 sequence is 15 residues long. Germline lookup yields CDR1 SGHDT and CDR2 YYEEEE. Trimming at V came to 5 bases and at J to 2 bases, leaving 5 bases not matched to a gene. The CDR3 spells CASRRQGRNTGELFF. The CDR3 DNA follows: TGTGCCAGCAGGCGACAGGGGCGAAACACCGGGGAGCTGTTTTTT. Looking up the rest from reference TRBV5-6 and TRBJ2-2 gives the full variable domain: DAGVTQSPTHLIKTRGQQVTLRCSPKSGHDTVSWYQQALGQGPQFIFQYYEEEERQRGNFPDRFSGHQFPNYSSELNVNALLLGDSALYLCASRRQGRNTGELFFGEGSRLTVL.

As regards this clone: Additional DNA sequences in this sample encode the identical CDR3. V gene TRBV5-1 combines with J gene TRBJ2-1; 12 positions match TRBD1. The CDR3 spans 14 residues. In germline, CDR1 is SGHRS, CDR2 YFSETQ. The V segment lost 4 bases and the J segment 6 bases; nucleotides outside the gene matches: 2. For the CDR3, the DNA is TGCGCCAGCAGCCCGGGACAGGGGGCCAATGAGCAGTTCTTC. This sequence encodes CASSPGQGANEQFF.

The chain combines TRBV4-2 with TRBJ2-7; tentatively, D is TRBD2 (5 bases). Between the trimmed V and J ends, which lost 2 bases and 3 bases, there was a span of 11 bases. The germline gives CDR1 LGHNA, CDR2 YNFKEQ. This CDR3 comprises 14 residues. Here the CDR3 reads CASSQLMGSYEQYF. CDR3 nucleotides: TGTGCCAGCAGCCAATTGATGGGGAGCTACGAGCAGTACTTC.

The J gene is TRBJ2-3, the V gene TRBV28, with 7 bases lining up with TRBD2. Germline trimming cut 2 bases from V and 5 bases from J; bases unmatched to any gene: 13. Germline CDR1 reads MDHEN; CDR2 reads SYDVKM. The CDR3 contains 17 residues. This chain's CDR3 is CASSLLVNGGSGDTQYF. In nucleotides, the CDR3 is TGTGCCAGCAGTTTACTAGTAAATGGCGGGAGTGGAGATACGCAGTATTTT. Complete variable domain (other parts from reference TRBV28 and TRBJ2-3): DVKVTQSSRYLVKRTGEKVFLECVQDMDHENMFWYRQDPGLGLRLIYFSYDVKMKEKGDIPEGYSVSREKKERFSLILESASTNQTSMYLCASSLLVNGGSGDTQYFGPGTRLTVL.

On this clone: One end of the junction fails to match germline, which may point to a read error. V usage is TRBV7-9 and J usage is TRBJ2-7; 10 nucleotides line up with TRBD2. The CDR3 length is 16 residues. The germline V gene encodes CDR1 SEHNR and CDR2 FQNEAQ (reference sequence). CDR3 in amino acids: CASSLGVGLAAYEQYF. CDR3 in DNA: TGTGCCAGCAGTTTAGGGGTCGGACTAGCGGCCTACGAGCAGTACTTC.

CDR3 in DNA: TGTGCCAGTTTTGGGAGCACTGAAGCTTTCTTT. It codes for CASFGSTEAFF. The chain is built from TRBV27 and TRBJ1-1; D gene uncertain. Germline values: CDR1 MNHEY, CDR2 SMNVEV (reference sequence). Trimming removed 9 bases at V and 4 bases at J, with 9 bases between. This CDR3 has 11 amino acids.

The V call is TRBV2, the J call TRBJ2-7, with 9 bases aligning to TRBD1. J lost 4 bases, V lost 8 bases, and 6 bases had no gene match. Germline V gene sequence: CDR1 SNHLY, CDR2 FYNNEI. There are 13 residues in the CDR3. The CDR3 DNA reads TGTGCCAGCTGTAGACAGGGGGATTACGAGCAGTACTTC. Translating it yields CASCRQGDYEQYF.

The chain uses TRBV29-1 and TRBJ1-1; 8 bases fit TRBD1. Germline loops: CDR1 SQVTM, CDR2 ANQGSEA. This CDR3 has 14 amino acids. Trimming cost V 4 bases and J 5 bases; bases outside gene matches: 9. CDR3 region: CSVATQGAWTEAFF. DNA of the CDR3: TGCAGCGTTGCAACGCAGGGGGCATGGACTGAAGCTTTCTTT.

The chain uses TRBV6-5 and TRBJ1-1; tentative D call: TRBD1 (5 bases). CDR3 length: 11 residues. Between the trimmed V and J ends, which lost 8 bases and 6 bases, there was a span of 10 bases. The germline gives CDR1 MNHEY, CDR2 SVGAGI. CDR3 region: CASHRGSEAFF. CDR3 DNA: TGTGCCAGCCATCGGGGGTCTGAAGCTTTCTTT.

CDR3 loop: CASGDRVGDGYTF. DNA for the CDR3: TGCGCCAGCGGGGACAGGGTCGGGGATGGCTACACCTTC. V usage is TRBV5-1 and J usage is TRBJ1-2; 9 bases align to TRBD1. The V gene's germline CDR1 is SGHRS and CDR2 YFSETQ. This CDR3 has 13 residues. J gave up 6 bases and V 7 bases, and 7 bases lay outside the gene matches.